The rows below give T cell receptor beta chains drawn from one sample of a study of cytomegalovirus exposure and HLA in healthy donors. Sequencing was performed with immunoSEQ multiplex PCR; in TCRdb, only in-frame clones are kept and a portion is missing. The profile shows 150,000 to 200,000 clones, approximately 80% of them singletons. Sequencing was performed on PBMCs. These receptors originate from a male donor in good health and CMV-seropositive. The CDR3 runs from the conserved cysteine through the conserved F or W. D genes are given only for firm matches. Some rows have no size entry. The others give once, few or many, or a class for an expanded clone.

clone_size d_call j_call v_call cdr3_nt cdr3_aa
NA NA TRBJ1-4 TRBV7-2 TGTGCCAGCAGCCCAAGGATGGGGCTTGAAAAACTGTTTTTT CASSPRMGLEKLFF
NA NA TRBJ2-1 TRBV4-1 TGCGCCAGCAGCCTTGGGACAGCCGGGACTAGGGGACACAATGAGCAGTTCTTC CASSLGTAGTRGHNEQFF
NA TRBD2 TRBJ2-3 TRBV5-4 TGTGCCAGCAGCTACCTGACTAGCGGGACAGATACGCAGTATTTT CASSYLTSGTDTQYF
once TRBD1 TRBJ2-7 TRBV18 TGTGCCAGCTCACCACTATCAGGGGGTTTTGGCGAGCAGTACTTC CASSPLSGGFGEQYF
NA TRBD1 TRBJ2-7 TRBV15 TGTGCGGTCGGGACAGATCTTTCCTACGAGCAGTACTTC CAVGTDLSYEQYF
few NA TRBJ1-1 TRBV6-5 TGTGCCAGCAGTTACTACCGGGGGACTGAAGCTTTCTTT CASSYYRGTEAFF
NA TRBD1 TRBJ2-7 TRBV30 TGTGCCTGGAGGGGACAGGGGGCCCTTCTGAATAGCGAGCAGTACTTC CAWRGQGALLNSEQYF
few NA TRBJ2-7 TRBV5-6 TGTGCCAGCAGCTTGGGCAGTCCCTACGAGCAGTACTTC CASSLGSPYEQYF
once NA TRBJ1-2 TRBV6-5 TGTGCCAGCACATCAGGGTCGCCGTTCTATGGCTACACCTTC CASTSGSPFYGYTF
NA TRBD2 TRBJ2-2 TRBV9 TGTGCCAGCAGCGTGAGTCCAGCGGGGGTCACCGGGGAGCTGTTTTTT CASSVSPAGVTGELFF
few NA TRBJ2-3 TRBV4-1 TGCGCCAGCAGCCAGGCCCTTATCGGGGTGACTAGCACAGATACGCAGTATTTT CASSQALIGVTSTDTQYF
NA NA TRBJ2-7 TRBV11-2 TGTGCCAGCAGCTTAGGGACTGCGTGGGAGCAGTACTTC CASSLGTAWEQYF
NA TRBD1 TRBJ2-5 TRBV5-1 TGCGCCAGCAGTAAGGGACAGGGGGCTCGGGAGACCCAGTACTTC CASSKGQGARETQYF
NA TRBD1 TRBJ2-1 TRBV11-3 TGTGCCAGCAGCCCAAGGACAGGGGGCGTGAATGAGCAGTTCTTC CASSPRTGGVNEQFF